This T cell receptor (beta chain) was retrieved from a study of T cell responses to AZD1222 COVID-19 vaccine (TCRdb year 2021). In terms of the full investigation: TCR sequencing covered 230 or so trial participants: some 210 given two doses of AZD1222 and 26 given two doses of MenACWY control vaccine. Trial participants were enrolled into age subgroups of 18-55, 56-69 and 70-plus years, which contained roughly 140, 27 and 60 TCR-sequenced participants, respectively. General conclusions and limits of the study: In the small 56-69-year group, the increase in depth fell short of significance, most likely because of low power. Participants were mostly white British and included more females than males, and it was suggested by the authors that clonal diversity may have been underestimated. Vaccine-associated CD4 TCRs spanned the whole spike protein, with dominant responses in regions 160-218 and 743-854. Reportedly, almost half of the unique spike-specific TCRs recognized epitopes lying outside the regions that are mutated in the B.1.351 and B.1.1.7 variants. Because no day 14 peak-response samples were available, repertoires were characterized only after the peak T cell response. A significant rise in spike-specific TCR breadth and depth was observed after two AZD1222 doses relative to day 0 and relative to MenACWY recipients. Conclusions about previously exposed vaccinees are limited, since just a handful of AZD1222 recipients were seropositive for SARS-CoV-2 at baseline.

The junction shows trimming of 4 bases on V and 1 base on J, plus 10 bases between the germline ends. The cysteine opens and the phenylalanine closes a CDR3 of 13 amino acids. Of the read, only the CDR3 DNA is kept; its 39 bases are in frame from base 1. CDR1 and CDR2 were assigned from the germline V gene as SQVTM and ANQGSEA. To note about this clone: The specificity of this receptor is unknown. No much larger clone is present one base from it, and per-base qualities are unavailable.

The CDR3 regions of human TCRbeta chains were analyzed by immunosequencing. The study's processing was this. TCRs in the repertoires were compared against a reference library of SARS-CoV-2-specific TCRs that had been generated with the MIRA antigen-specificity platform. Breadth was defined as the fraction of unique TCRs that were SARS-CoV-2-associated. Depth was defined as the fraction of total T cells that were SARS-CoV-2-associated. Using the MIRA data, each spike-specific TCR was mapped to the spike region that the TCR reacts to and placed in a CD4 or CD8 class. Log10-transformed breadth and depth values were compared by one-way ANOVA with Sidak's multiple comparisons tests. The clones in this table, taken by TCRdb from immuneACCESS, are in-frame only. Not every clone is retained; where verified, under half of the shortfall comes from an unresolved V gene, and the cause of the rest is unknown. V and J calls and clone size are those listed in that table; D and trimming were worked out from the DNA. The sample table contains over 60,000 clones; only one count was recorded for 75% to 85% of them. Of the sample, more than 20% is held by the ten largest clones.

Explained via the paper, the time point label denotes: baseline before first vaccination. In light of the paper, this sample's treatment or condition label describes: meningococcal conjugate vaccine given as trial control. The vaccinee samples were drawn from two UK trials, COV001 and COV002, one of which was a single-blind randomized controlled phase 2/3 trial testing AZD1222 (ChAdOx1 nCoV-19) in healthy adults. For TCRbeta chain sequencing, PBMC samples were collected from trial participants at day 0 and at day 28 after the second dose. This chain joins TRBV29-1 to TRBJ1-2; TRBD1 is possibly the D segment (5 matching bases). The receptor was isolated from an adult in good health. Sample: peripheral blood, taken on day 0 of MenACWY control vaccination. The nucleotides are TGCAGCGTTGTACAGGCGGGTAACTATGGCTACACCTTC. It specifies CSVVQAGNYGYTF.